The 22 T cell receptor beta chains in this list originate from one sample, sequenced in a study of OX40 agonist ivuxolimab in advanced cancers. Using immunoSEQ multiplex PCR, the repertoire was profiled, and TCRdb retains in-frame clones only, with some absent. The sample has just over 90,000 clones, 92% seen once. The specimen was CD4+ or CD8+ T cells sorted from blood, collected in a trial of the OX40 agonist ivuxolimab. Receptors originate from an adult with an advanced solid tumor such as melanoma, head and neck, liver or kidney cancer.

The J gene is TRBJ2-7, the V gene TRBV11-2, with D unresolved. CDR3 length: 13 amino acids. Between the trimmed V and J ends, which lost 0 bases and 5 bases, there was a span of 8 bases. Looked up from germline, CDR1 is SGHAT and CDR2 is FQNNGV. In DNA form, the CDR3 reads TGTGCCAGCAGCTTAGAAACGCCACACGAGCAGTACTTC. Translated, it gives CASSLETPHEQYF.

The genes are TRBV30 and TRBJ1-3, with a tentative D call TRBD1 (5 bases). The CDR3 spans 13 residues. Germline CDR1 is GTSNPN and CDR2 is SVGIG (reference sequence). The V end lost 8 bases, the J end lost 2 bases, and 13 bases lay between the germline ends. The CDR3 reads CARLGGPGNTIYF. DNA of the CDR3: TGTGCCCGTCTGGGGGGACCTGGAAACACCATATATTTT.

On this clone: It is likely a read error, because the conserved phenylalanine at the end of the CDR3 is missing. V usage is TRBV20-1 and J usage is TRBJ1-1; D is ambiguous. This CDR3 has 11 residues. The V gene's germline CDR1 is DFQATT and CDR2 SNEGSKA (reference sequence). CDR3 DNA sequence: TGCTCAGCCGGGTTGAACACTGAAGCTTTCTCT. Translating gives CSAGLNTEAFS.

The J gene is TRBJ2-7, the V gene TRBV27; TRBD1 aligns across 7 bases. Germline CDR1 and CDR2: MNHEY and SMNVEV (reference sequence). Trimming took 5 bases from V and 2 from J; bases not matched to a gene: 6. The CDR3 length is 14 residues. The CDR3 sequence: CASSHTGETYEQYF. The DNA for the CDR3 is TGTGCCAGCAGTCACACAGGGGAGACCTACGAGCAGTACTTC.

This chain's CDR3 is CASSPFAGGLYEQYF. As DNA, the CDR3 is TGTGCCAGCAGCCCTTTCGCCGGGGGGCTCTACGAGCAGTACTTC. V is TRBV13 and J is TRBJ2-7, with D tentatively TRBD2 (7 bases). Germline loops: CDR1 PRHDT, CDR2 FYEKMQ (reference sequence). CDR3 length: 15 residues. V dropped 5 bases and J dropped 3 bases, with 17 bases sitting between them.

The chain recombines TRBV12-5 with TRBJ1-3; D is ambiguous. V lost 8 bases and J 4 bases, leaving 9 bases between the germline ends. The CDR3 runs 12 residues. CDR1 is LGHNT and CDR2 is FRNRAP in the germline V gene. The chain's CDR3 is CASYQTGNTIYF. The DNA for the CDR3 is TGTGCTAGTTATCAAACGGGAAACACCATATATTTT.

The chain links TRBV6-6 to TRBJ2-1, with D perhaps assigned TRBD1 or TRBD2 (6 bases each). Trimming removed 2 bases at V and 8 bases at J, with 16 bases between. Germline V CDR1 and CDR2: MNHNY, SVGAGI (reference sequence). The CDR3 is made up of 15 amino acids. The DNA for the CDR3 is TGTGCCAGCAGTTACGGGGGGCGAGGGTATGATGAGCAGTTCTTC. This encodes CASSYGGRGYDEQFF.

The J gene is TRBJ1-2, the V gene TRBV9; D remains unclear. Germline V gene lookup returns CDR1 SGDLS and CDR2 YYNGEE. The CDR3 has 15 amino acids. The V and J ends lost 0 bases and 4 bases respectively, with 13 bases between them. The DNA of the CDR3 is TGTGCCAGCAGCGTAGAAGATTACAGTTTCTATGGCTACACCTTC. Protein sequence: CASSVEDYSFYGYTF.

The genes are TRBV5-6 and TRBJ2-1, with 7 bases identical to TRBD2. The junction had 10 bases not matched to a gene; V was cut back by 10 bases and J by 6 bases. CDR1 SGHDT and CDR2 YYEEEE come from the germline V gene. CDR3 length: 13 amino acids. CDR3 in amino acids: CAGTLGGSNEQFF. CDR3 coding DNA: TGTGCCGGGACCTTGGGGGGGTCCAATGAGCAGTTCTTC.

This sequence joins TRBV2 and TRBJ2-7; 9 bases match TRBD1. Per germline, CDR1 SNHLY and CDR2 FYNNEI. Losses at the gene ends were 6 bases for V and 3 bases for J; bases not matched to a gene: 6. The CDR3 covers 14 residues. CDR3 DNA sequence: TGTGCCAGCAGCTACAGGGGGCCTTACTACGAGCAGTACTTC. Translated: CASSYRGPYYEQYF. Full variable domain (outside the CDR3, taken from reference TRBV2 and TRBJ2-7): EPEVTQTPSHQVTQMGQEVILRCVPISNHLYFYWYRQILGQKVEFLVSFYNNEISEKSEIFDDQFSVERPDGSNFTLKIRSTKLEDSAMYFCASSYRGPYYEQYFGPGTRLTVT.

The V and J genes are TRBV2 and TRBJ2-3; tentatively, D is TRBD1 (5 bases). With 7 bases removed from V and 2 bases from J, the gap between germline ends came to 10 bases. The CDR3 is made up of 13 amino acids. Looked up from germline, CDR1 is SNHLY and CDR2 is FYNNEI. As DNA, the CDR3 is TGTGCCAGCAAAGGGGTTCTCACAGATACGCAGTATTTT. It specifies CASKGVLTDTQYF.

This clone has a single count. The chain uses TRBV7-8 and TRBJ2-5, with D perhaps given as TRBD1 or TRBD2 (6 bases each). V lost 4 bases and J 4 bases, leaving 16 bases between the germline ends. CDR3 length: 15 residues. Germline V gives CDR1 SGHVS, CDR2 FQNEAQ. CDR3 protein: CASSSVRGVLETQYF. Here the CDR3 DNA reads TGTGCCAGCAGCTCCGTTAGGGGGGTCTTAGAGACCCAGTACTTC.

In DNA form, the CDR3 reads TGTGCCAGCAGCCTCTCAGACACTGAAGCTTTCTTT. This translates into CASSLSDTEAFF. V gene TRBV28 combines with J gene TRBJ1-1; D ambiguous. This CDR3 comprises 12 residues. V dropped 6 bases and J dropped 3 bases, with 8 bases sitting between them. CDR1 is MDHEN and CDR2 is SYDVKM in the germline V gene.

The V gene is TRBV5-6, the J gene TRBJ2-5, with TRBD1 matching over 8 bases. Germline V CDR1 and CDR2: SGHDT, YYEEEE. This CDR3 comprises 13 residues. The ends lost 2 bases at V and 6 bases at J; junction bases unmatched: 3. CDR3 in amino acids: CASSLGTGQTQYF. CDR3 DNA: TGTGCCAGCAGCTTAGGGACAGGCCAGACCCAGTACTTC.

The chain recombines TRBV29-1 with TRBJ1-1; 7 bases line up with TRBD1. V trimming: 7 bases; J trimming: 4 bases; junction bases outside the gene matches: 9. Germline loops: CDR1 SQVTM, CDR2 ANQGSEA. This CDR3 is built from 13 residues. CDR3 nucleotide sequence: TGCAGCGCACCCAGACAGGGAGGCACTGAAGCTTTCTTT. Protein product: CSAPRQGGTEAFF.

This clone was counted once. CDR3 amino acids: CASSAAFSYNEQFF. For the CDR3, the DNA is TGTGCCAGCAGCGCGGCATTTTCCTACAATGAGCAGTTCTTC. The J gene is TRBJ2-1, the V gene TRBV27; no firm D call. CDR1 and CDR2 from the germline V gene are MNHEY and SMNVEV (reference sequence). This CDR3 comprises 14 residues. V was clipped by 6 bases and J by 1 base, with 10 bases between them.

The chain has TRBV27 and TRBJ2-7; a possible D gene is TRBD2 (6 bases). V was shortened by 3 bases and J by 7 bases, with 16 bases between the two germline ends. The CDR3 runs to 14 residues. Germline V gene lookup returns CDR1 MNHEY and CDR2 SMNVEV (reference sequence). The CDR3 sequence is CASSFSRAGREQYF. CDR3 in DNA: TGTGCCAGCAGTTTTTCGAGGGCGGGAAGGGAGCAGTACTTC.

This chain joins TRBV6-1 and TRBJ2-3; D gene unclear. There are 15 residues in the CDR3. Per the germline V gene, CDR1 is MNHNS and CDR2 is SASEGT. Between the trimmed V and J ends, which lost 2 bases and 1 base, there was a span of 10 bases. For the CDR3, the DNA is TGTGCCAGCAGTGAACGGAGAGGCGGCACAGATACGCAGTATTTT. Its translation is CASSERRGGTDTQYF.

J is TRBJ2-5 and V is TRBV10-3; D is perhaps TRBD1 or TRBD2 (5 bases each). This CDR3 contains 14 residues. Germline V gene lookup returns CDR1 ENHRY and CDR2 SYGVKD. The V end was cut by 4 bases, the J end by 1 base, with 10 bases between. CDR3 region: CAISGDRFQETQYF. The DNA for the CDR3 is TGTGCCATCAGTGGGGACCGGTTCCAAGAGACCCAGTACTTC.

The chain uses TRBV29-1 and TRBJ2-1, with TRBD2 matching 7 bases. V trimming: 4 bases; J trimming: 3 bases; junction bases outside the gene matches: 3. This CDR3 contains 13 residues. Germline values: CDR1 SQVTM, CDR2 ANQGSEA. The CDR3 reads CSVVGGGYNEQFF. The CDR3 DNA reads as TGCAGCGTTGTTGGCGGGGGCTACAATGAGCAGTTCTTC.

The genes are TRBV19 and TRBJ1-1; D gene ambiguous. Germline CDR1 LNHDA, CDR2 SQIVND (reference sequence). Trimming took 4 bases from V and 1 from J, leaving 16 bases between them. The CDR3 covers 16 residues. CDR3 sequence (DNA): TGTGCCAGTAGTAATGACTCCAGGAACTGGAACACTGAAGCTTTCTTT. This translates into CASSNDSRNWNTEAFF. The whole variable domain, filled in from reference TRBV19 and TRBJ1-1, reads DGGITQSPKYLFRKEGQNVTLSCEQNLNHDAMYWYRQDPGQGLRLIYYSQIVNDFQKGDIAEGYSVSREKKESFPLTVTSAQKNPTAFYLCASSNDSRNWNTEAFFGQGTRLTVV.

This chain uses TRBV12-5 with TRBJ2-1; possibly TRBD1 or TRBD2 for D (5 bases each). Germline V lookup: CDR1 LGHNT, CDR2 FRNRAP. V lost 1 base and J 2 bases, leaving 9 bases between the germline ends. This CDR3 spans 15 amino acids. The CDR3 spells CASGLGGPPYNEQFF. The DNA for the CDR3 is TGTGCTAGTGGTTTGGGGGGACCACCCTACAATGAGCAGTTCTTC.